Following are 25 T cell receptor beta chains from one sample sequenced in a study of control samples from healthy donors and cancer patients. Assay used: immunoSEQ multiplex PCR; TCRdb lists only in-frame clones, some missing. The sample carries 260,000 or so clones, roughly 87% recorded once. Material: PBMCs. The receptor set was obtained from a woman aged 55-69 years with lung cancer.

The V call is TRBV11-2, the J call TRBJ1-2, with 8 bases identical to TRBD1. Germline CDR1 is SGHAT and CDR2 is FQNNGV. This CDR3 comprises 13 residues. Trimming took 5 bases from V and 4 from J; bases not matched to a gene: 3. CDR3 bases: TGTGCCAGCAGCCAAGGACAGGGCTATGGCTACACCTTC. It specifies CASSQGQGYGYTF.

The sample holds one count of this clone. The V call is TRBV7-3, the J call TRBJ1-1, with 9 bases that match TRBD1. This CDR3 spans 14 amino acids. Unmatched junction bases numbered 4, after V lost 5 bases and J lost 3 bases. The germline V gene encodes CDR1 SGHTA and CDR2 FQGTGA. The CDR3 here is CASSPGTGYTEAFF. Here the CDR3 DNA reads TGTGCCAGCAGCCCCGGGACAGGGTACACTGAAGCTTTCTTT.

The gene calls are TRBV27 and TRBJ1-2, with D uncertain. Per the germline V gene, CDR1 is MNHEY and CDR2 is SMNVEV (reference sequence). The CDR3 is 12 residues long. With 0 bases removed from V and 14 bases from J, the gap between germline ends came to 13 bases. The CDR3 sequence: CASSLSRRELTF. CDR3 in DNA: TGTGCCAGCAGTTTATCGAGGAGGGAGTTAACCTTC.

The chain has TRBV11-2 and TRBJ1-6; D is possibly TRBD1 (6 bases). The CDR3 runs 17 residues. The germline gives CDR1 SGHAT, CDR2 FQNNGV. Trimming pared 1 base from V and 7 bases from J, leaving 17 bases between. The CDR3 coding sequence is TGTGCCAGCAGCTTAGCCAGTGCCGGGACAAAAAATTCACCCCTCCACTTT. It specifies CASSLASAGTKNSPLHF.

The V gene is TRBV19, the J gene TRBJ2-1; perhaps D is TRBD1 or TRBD2 (6 bases each). This CDR3 is 16 amino acids long. The V end was cut by 5 bases, the J end by 7 bases, with 21 bases between. From germline, CDR1 is LNHDA and CDR2 SQIVND (reference sequence). The CDR3: CASSYNWGARRNEQFF. The CDR3 region has the DNA TGTGCCAGTAGTTACAACTGGGGGGCACGTCGGAATGAGCAGTTCTTC.

The chain combines TRBV24-1 with TRBJ1-1, with TRBD1 matching over 10 bases. Germline CDR1 is KGHDR and CDR2 is SFDVKD. This CDR3 region has 17 residues. J was trimmed by 3 bases and V by 8 bases; bases with no gene match: 14. CDR3 protein: CATKGDRGRLGDTEAFF. Written as DNA, the CDR3 is TGTGCCACCAAAGGGGACAGGGGAAGATTAGGGGACACTGAAGCTTTCTTT.

This clone is a singleton in its sample. The CDR3 DNA follows: TGCGCCAGCAGCTTTGGGCCCGACAGAGAGACCCAGTACTTC. The encoded protein is CASSFGPDRETQYF. The chain couples TRBV5-1 to TRBJ2-5; D possibly corresponds to TRBD1 (5 bases). Germline CDR1 SGHRS, CDR2 YFSETQ. The V and J ends lost 2 bases and 4 bases respectively, with 12 bases between them. There are 14 residues in the CDR3.

The chain is built from TRBV3-1 (or the pseudogene TRBV3-2) and TRBJ1-1, with a tentative D call TRBD1 (5 bases). Per the germline V gene, CDR1 is LGHDT and CDR2 is YNNKEL (reference sequence). V lost 3 bases to trimming and J lost 10 bases, with 12 bases between them. The CDR3 has 12 amino acids. The CDR3 nucleotides are TGTGCCAGCAGCCAGAGGGCAGGGACAGCTTTCTTT. Protein product: CASSQRAGTAFF.

The chain has TRBV5-1 and TRBJ2-5, with unresolved D. Germline CDR1 is SGHRS and CDR2 is YFSETQ. The CDR3 is 13 residues long. The V end was cut by 4 bases, the J end by 0 bases, with 7 bases between. The CDR3 spells CASSLSYQETQYF. The CDR3 DNA follows: TGCGCCAGCAGCCTCTCGTACCAAGAGACCCAGTACTTC. Based on the CDR3 plus reference TRBV5-1 and TRBJ2-5, the full variable domain is KAGVTQTPRYLIKTRGQQVTLSCSPISGHRSVSWYQQTPGQGLQFLFEYFSETQRNKGNFPGRFSGRQFSNSRSEMNVSTLELGDSALYLCASSLSYQETQYFGPGTRLLVL.

The chain recombines TRBV7-9 with TRBJ1-4; 10 nucleotides align to TRBD1. This CDR3 comprises 15 residues. The V gene's germline CDR1 is SEHNR and CDR2 FQNEAQ (reference sequence). Losses at the gene ends were 1 base for V and 7 bases for J; bases not matched to a gene: 3. Here the CDR3 DNA reads TGTGCCAGCAGCTTAGATGGGACAGGGGTTGAAAAACTGTTTTTT. Translation: CASSLDGTGVEKLFF.

In the case of this clone: A much larger clone differs from this one at a single base, so this may be a read error. The chain joins TRBV6-5 to TRBJ1-5; D remains ambiguous. The ends were cut back, 2 bases at V and 0 bases at J, with 2 bases in the middle. CDR3 length: 13 amino acids. Germline CDR1 is MNHEY and CDR2 is SVGAGI. The CDR3 nucleotides are TGTGCCAGCAGTTACGGTAGCAATCAGCCCCAGCATTTT. Encoded protein: CASSYGSNQPQHF.

This clone was detected only once. The rearrangement joins TRBV15 to TRBJ1-5; D is possibly TRBD1 (5 bases). This CDR3 region has 19 residues. Germline assignment: CDR1 LNHNV and CDR2 YYDKDF (reference sequence). V lost 0 bases and J 0 bases, leaving 18 bases between the germline ends. The CDR3 bases are TGTGCCACCAGCAGAGATTTAATACGAGGGGCGTATAGCAATCAGCCCCAGCATTTT. It translates to CATSRDLIRGAYSNQPQHF.

The chain combines TRBV7-9 with TRBJ2-7; TRBD2 matches 7 bases. The V gene end was trimmed by 5 bases and the J gene end by 4 bases; junction bases not matched to a gene: 23. Per germline, CDR1 SEHNR and CDR2 FQNEAQ (reference sequence). The CDR3 totals 19 residues. The CDR3 region is CASSDLGGFMGVSHYEQYF. The CDR3 region has the DNA TGTGCCAGCAGCGACCTCGGGGGGTTTATGGGCGTGAGTCATTACGAGCAGTACTTC.

This clone was seen more than once but under ten times. V and J are TRBV5-1 and TRBJ2-1, with D possibly TRBD1 on 6 matching bases. V dropped 4 bases and J dropped 4 bases, with 9 bases sitting between them. Germline V gives CDR1 SGHRS, CDR2 YFSETQ. CDR3 length: 13 residues. The CDR3: CASSLTGYNEQFF. The DNA of the CDR3 is TGCGCCAGCAGCCTGACAGGTTACAATGAGCAGTTCTTC.

V is TRBV28 and J is TRBJ2-5, with 11 bases that match TRBD2. Trimming removed 3 bases from V and 2 bases from J; junction bases left unmatched: 11. The CDR3 contains 18 residues. Germline V CDR1 and CDR2: MDHEN, SYDVKM. Here the CDR3 reads CASSFVSGRAIGQETQYF. The DNA for the CDR3 is TGTGCCAGCAGTTTTGTTAGCGGGAGGGCTATCGGGCAAGAGACCCAGTACTTC.

This chain connects TRBV7-9 to TRBJ1-1; a possible D gene is TRBD1 (6 bases). Trimming stripped 5 bases from V and 5 bases from J, with 15 bases between. This CDR3 region has 14 residues. Germline CDR1 reads SEHNR; CDR2 reads FQNEAQ (reference sequence). CDR3 bases: TGTGCCAGCAGCCCCCAGGGGTGGAGAACTGAAGCTTTCTTT. It is translated as CASSPQGWRTEAFF.

The genes are TRBV18 and TRBJ1-5, with D perhaps matching TRBD1 (5 bases). The CDR3 spans 14 residues. The germline V gene has CDR1 KGHSH and CDR2 LQKENI. Trimming removed 0 bases from V and 7 bases from J, with 10 bases in between. The chain's CDR3 is CASSPPQGGQPQHF. The DNA for the CDR3 is TGTGCCAGCTCACCACCTCAGGGAGGGCAGCCCCAGCATTTT.

The CDR3 nucleotides read TGTGCCAGCAGCTCCGGGGCCAACGCGGCTAATGAAAAACTGTTTTTT. It translates to CASSSGANAANEKLFF. This sequence joins TRBV28 and TRBJ1-4, with D perhaps TRBD1 (5 bases). V lost 6 bases, J lost 3 bases, and 17 bases lay in between. The CDR3 runs to 16 residues. Germline V gene lookup returns CDR1 MDHEN and CDR2 SYDVKM.

Turning to this clone: Distinct nucleotide sequences in the sample also encode this CDR3. This rearrangement joins TRBV4-1 to TRBJ2-2; D unclear. Germline CDR1 is MGHRA and CDR2 is YSYEKL. The CDR3 length is 13 residues. V lost 4 bases and J lost 8, with 11 bases in between. For the CDR3, the DNA is TGCGCCAGCAGCCCGCCCCGGCCTGGGGAGCTGTTTTTT. Residues: CASSPPRPGELFF.

The rearrangement joins TRBV7-3 to TRBJ1-2, with D possibly TRBD1 on 6 matching bases. The CDR3 covers 14 residues. V shed 4 bases and J shed 7 bases, with 16 bases lying between them. Germline values: CDR1 SGHTA, CDR2 FQGTGA. This CDR3 reads CASSSAGEQAGYTF. CDR3 in DNA: TGTGCCAGCAGCTCCGCAGGGGAGCAGGCTGGCTACACCTTC.

The chain carries TRBV6-5 and TRBJ2-7; D unresolved. V lost 8 bases and J lost 2, with 16 bases in between. The CDR3 runs to 14 residues. The germline V gene has CDR1 MNHEY and CDR2 SVGAGI. CDR3 nucleotide sequence: TGTGCCAGCGGTCGTTTGGCGGACCCCTACGAGCAGTACTTC. It is translated as CASGRLADPYEQYF.

On this clone itself: The sample contains more than one DNA sequence encoding this CDR3. J is TRBJ2-5 and V is TRBV12-3 or TRBV12-4; no definite D call. V gave up 3 bases and J gave up 5 bases, with 4 bases separating them. This CDR3 region has 11 residues. CDR3 DNA: TGTGCCAGCAGTTTGGGCGAGACCCAGTACTTC. This translates into CASSLGETQYF.

This clone appeared many times. The genes are TRBV4-2 and TRBJ1-5; D possibly corresponds to TRBD1 (5 bases). Germline V gene data show CDR1 as LGHNA and CDR2 as YNFKEQ. This CDR3 spans 16 amino acids. Trimming stripped 0 bases from V and 2 bases from J, with 11 bases between. The CDR3 DNA reads TGTGCCAGCAGCCAAGATCCCCAGGGCGGCAATCAGCCCCAGCATTTT. This encodes CASSQDPQGGNQPQHF.

This sequence joins TRBV6-6 and TRBJ2-6; 7 nucleotides align to TRBD1. The CDR3 has 16 amino acids. CDR1 MNHNY and CDR2 SVGAGI come from the germline V gene (reference sequence). The V gene end was trimmed by 5 bases and the J gene end by 4 bases; junction bases not matched to a gene: 8. CDR3 DNA: TGTGCCAGCAGTCTAACAGGGGCGTCCGGGGCCAACGTCCTGACTTTC. The encoded protein is CASSLTGASGANVLTF.

In its sample, this clone was seen a few times. The chain is built from TRBV7-2 and TRBJ2-3; maybe TRBD2 (5 bases). Trimming pared 2 bases from V and 4 bases from J, leaving 16 bases between. From germline, CDR1 is SGHTA and CDR2 FQGNSA. The CDR3 contains 16 residues. In nucleotides, the CDR3 is TGTGCCAGCAGCTTATGGACCCCTCGGGATGCAGATACGCAGTATTTT. Translated, it gives CASSLWTPRDADTQYF.